The sequence of this T cell receptor (beta chain) was determined in a study of T cell changes during pregnancy in multiple sclerosis. Germline V gene data show CDR1 as LGHNA and CDR2 as YNFKEQ. The CDR3 extends over 12 amino acids. Trimming removed 8 bases from V and 1 base from J, with 5 bases in between. TCRdb's table, derived via immunoSEQ multiplex PCR, lists solely in-frame clones and lacks some. The sample includes 45,000 to 55,000 clones, over 80% of them seen just once. The gene calls are TRBV4-2 and TRBJ2-2; D might be TRBD1 (5 bases). The clonotype originates from a female donor in good health, enrolled as a control in a pregnancy study. This sample comprised CD4+ T cells from peripheral blood mononuclear cells, obtained after pregnancy. Here the CDR3 reads CASDRNTGELFF. The CDR3 DNA reads TGTGCCAGCGACAGGAACACCGGGGAGCTGTTTTTT.